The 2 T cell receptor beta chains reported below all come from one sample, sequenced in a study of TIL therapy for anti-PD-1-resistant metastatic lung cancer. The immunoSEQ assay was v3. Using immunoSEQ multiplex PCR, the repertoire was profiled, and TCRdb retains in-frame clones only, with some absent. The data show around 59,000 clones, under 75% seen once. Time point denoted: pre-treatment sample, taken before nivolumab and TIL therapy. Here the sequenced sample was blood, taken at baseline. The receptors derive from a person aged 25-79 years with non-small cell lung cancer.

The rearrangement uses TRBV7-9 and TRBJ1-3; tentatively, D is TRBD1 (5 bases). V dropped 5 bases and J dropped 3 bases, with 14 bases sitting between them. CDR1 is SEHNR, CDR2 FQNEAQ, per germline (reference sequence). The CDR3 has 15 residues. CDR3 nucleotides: TGTGCCAGCAGCCAAAAGGGGAGCGGTGGAAACACCATATATTTT. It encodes CASSQKGSGGNTIYF.

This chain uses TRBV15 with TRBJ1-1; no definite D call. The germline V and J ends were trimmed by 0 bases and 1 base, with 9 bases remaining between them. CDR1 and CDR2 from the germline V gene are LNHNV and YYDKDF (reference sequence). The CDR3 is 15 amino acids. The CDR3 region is CATSRDSIRNTEAFF. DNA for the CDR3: TGTGCCACCAGCAGAGACTCGATCAGGAACACTGAAGCTTTCTTT.